These T cell receptor beta chains were read from a single sample in a study of T-cell memory formation after mild COVID-19. MiXCR, run by TCRdb on the 5' RACE reads, gives a single entry per CDR3 protein. Here the sample spans under 350,000 distinct CDR3 sequences, roughly 16% being singletons. The sequencing input was PBMCs or a T cell subset sorted from them (not recorded which). These receptors were obtained from a man younger than 35 who had mild COVID-19 (a few samples of this study predate the infection). Cell type and time point are not known. CDR3s include the opening cysteine and the closing phenylalanine or tryptophan. D genes are given only for firm matches. Only part of the rows carry a size: once, few, many, or a class if the clone is expanded.

d_gene	abundance	v_gene	j_gene	CDR3nt	CDR3aa
.	.	TRBV4-3	TRBJ2-7	TGCGCCAGCAGCCAAGATCGCGCGGGCTACGAGCAGTACTTC	CASSQDRAGYEQYF
TRBD2	few	TRBV27	TRBJ2-5	TGTGCCAGCAGTTCCAGGGCTAGCGGGGACCAAGAGACCCAGTACTTC	CASSSRASGDQETQYF
.	many	TRBV5-1	TRBJ2-5	TGCGCCAGCAGCTTGGGAGACACGAGCCAAGAGACCCAGTACTTC	CASSLGDTSQETQYF
.	.	TRBV7-4	TRBJ1-4	TGTGCCAGCAGCTTAGCGTGCTGGGGCGATGAAAAACTGTTTTTT	CASSLACWGDEKLFF
TRBD2	.	TRBV4-2	TRBJ2-7	TGTGCCAGCAGCCAAGAAGATAGCGGGAGCTCCTACGAGCAGTACTTC	CASSQEDSGSSYEQYF
.	few	TRBV29-1	TRBJ2-1	TGCAGCGTTGGGGGCAGAGAGCAGTTCTTC	CSVGGREQFF
.	.	TRBV20-1	TRBJ1-1	TGCAGTGCGGCGGACAGCGTGGGAGTAGCTTTCTTT	CSAADSVGVAFF
.	many	TRBV5-1	TRBJ2-5	TGCGCCAGCAGCCACACACTGGACACGATTGTCTTC	CASSHTLDTIVF
TRBD2	.	TRBV6-6	TRBJ2-2	TGTGCCAGCAGTTACAATCCGGGGGGCGGGGAGCTGTTTTTT	CASSYNPGGGELFF
.	.	TRBV20-1	TRBJ2-3	TGCAGTGCTGGTACTAGAGGTCAAAGAACAGATACGCAGTATTTT	CSAGTRGQRTDTQYF
TRBD2	many	TRBV6-4	TRBJ2-3	TGTGCCAGCAGTGACGGACTAGCCACAGATACGCAGTATTTT	CASSDGLATDTQYF